This T cell receptor beta chain was identified during a study of OX40 agonist ivuxolimab in advanced cancers. In the study overall: The costimulatory receptor OX40 (CD134) was targeted by ivuxolimab, a fully human IgG2 agonistic monoclonal antibody. Prior anti-PD-1, anti-PD-L1 or anti-CTLA-4 therapy was permitted, and approximately 40% of dose-escalation patients had received checkpoint inhibitors. A male proportion of around 83% and a mean age of 60 years, ranging from 23 to 79, were recorded for the dose-escalation cohort. Intravenous ivuxolimab was administered to patients every 2 weeks at six dose levels: 0.01, 0.1, 0.3, 1.5, 3 and 10 mg/kg. Partial responses were achieved by three dose-escalation patients, of whom one had hepatocellular carcinoma and two had cutaneous melanoma. The monotherapy dose-escalation portion (N ≈ 52 patients) of the phase I ivuxolimab trial is reported in the paper. Peripheral TCRbeta sequencing was intended to test whether TCR sequence diversity was altered and clonal T-cell expansion was caused by ivuxolimab. Among the roughly 52 dose-escalation patients, around 20 had hepatocellular carcinoma, 15 or so melanoma, 9 renal cell carcinoma and 9 head and neck cancer.

Broad study findings and their caveats: The antigen specificity of the peripheral T cells that underwent clonal expansion was not determined. Clonal expansion of both CD4+ and CD8+ blood T cells was observed from baseline to week 6 at doses 0.1 to 3.0 mg/kg. Low levels of normalized T-cell clonal expansion were also seen in some nonresponding patients. After ivuxolimab, CD8+ T cells had more expanded clones than CD4+ T cells on average. In partial responders in the 0.1-3.0 mg/kg groups, normalized peripheral clonal expansion was found to be among the lowest, especially among CD8+ T cells.

Regarding this clone: The target of this receptor is not known. Base quality data are lacking; no much larger clone is found one base away.

Genomic DNA was extracted from sorted cells for sequencing of the TCRbeta CDR3 region. TCRbeta CDR3 regions were sequenced using the immunoSEQ Assay. TCRdb mirrors the immuneACCESS table, restricted to in-frame sequences. Some clones are absent from its copies; in checked studies, under half trace to an unresolved V gene, and the reason for the others is unknown. The sample includes about 73,000 clones, with roughly 86% observed a single time. 0.55% to 0.7% of the sample is held by the ten biggest clonotypes. The trial excluded patients who had a history of autoimmune disease or who were on systemic immunosuppression. Peripheral blood for TCR sequencing was collected from all dose cohorts at baseline, on cycle 4 day 1, and on cycle 7 day 1. Samples came from an open-label, multicenter, first-in-human phase I dose-escalation trial of ivuxolimab. Adults with locally advanced or metastatic head and neck squamous cell, hepatocellular, melanoma or renal cell carcinoma were enrolled in the trial. Before TCR sequencing, CD4+ and CD8+ T cells were separately sorted from peripheral blood.

V loses 7 bases of germline sequence and J loses 3 bases, and the interval between the two ends is 16 bases. Inclusive of the bounding cysteine and phenylalanine, the CDR3 is 14 residues long. Solely the CDR3 DNA is kept, with 42 bases framed from the first base. CDR1 and CDR2 were assigned from the germline V gene as SGHRS and YFSETQ. The input for sequencing was CD4+ or CD8+ T cells sorted from blood, taken in a trial of the OX40 agonist ivuxolimab. Rearrangement joined TRBV5-1 to TRBJ2-5; tentative D gene TRBD2, with 6 bases matching. This sequence was found in an adult with an advanced solid tumor such as melanoma, head and neck, liver or kidney cancer. The sequenced DNA is TGCGCCAGCCAAAGAGGTCCGGGAGAAGAGACCCAGTACTTC. This yields the protein CASQRGPGEETQYF.